This T cell receptor (beta chain) was profiled in a study of regulatory T cells in long-lasting Graves disease. As for time point: persistent/refractory GD, antithyroid drugs over 5 years with positive TRAb. From RNA extracted from PBMCs, the TCR library was made. The CDR3 length is 17 residues. Germline V gene sequence: CDR1 SNHLY, CDR2 FYNNEI. V gave up 3 bases and J gave up 1 base; unmatched junction bases: 11. In this sample, this clonotype turned up many times. Through Arm-PCR of CDR3 regions and iRepertoire HTBI primers, TCR beta libraries were built. MiXCR, applied by TCRdb to the multiplex PCR reads, yields one record per CDR3 protein. The sample lists roughly 400,000 distinct CDR3 sequences, around 21% occurring once.

The receptor comes from a female donor with Graves disease. The sample consisted of peripheral blood mononuclear cells (PBMCs), taken when the disease was refractory, from a patient treated with antithyroid drugs. The chain recombines TRBV2 with TRBJ2-7; 8 bases are shared with TRBD2. The CDR3 region has the DNA TGTGCCAGCAGTGACGAGCGGACTAGCCCTAAATCCTACGAGCAGTACTTC. Translation: CASSDERTSPKSYEQYF. The full variable domain, in which reference TRBV2 and TRBJ2-7 provide the parts outside the CDR3, is EPEVTQTPSHQVTQMGQEVILRCVPISNHLYFYWYRQILGQKVEFLVSFYNNEISEKSEIFDDQFSVERPDGSNFTLKIRSTKLEDSAMYFCASSDERTSPKSYEQYFGPGTRLTVT.